These 26 T cell receptor beta chains share one sample of origin, sequenced in a study of post-analysis software for immune sequencing data. General observations from the study: TRBV5-6, TRBV5-1 and TRBV20-1 belonged to a set of a handful of TRBV segments that were more frequent in patients than controls.

Unique molecular identifiers were present in the TCR beta cDNA libraries. Each CDR3 protein is one row after TCRdb ran MiXCR on the PCR reads. The sample contains fewer than 850,000 distinct CDR3 sequences, around 27% of which appear only once. These receptors' antigens are unknown. The sample comprised blood. The receptor source for this set is a girl between 5 and 17 years old with multiple sclerosis.

The chain has TRBV7-2 and TRBJ2-5, with 8 bases fitting TRBD1. The V gene end was trimmed by 6 bases and the J gene end by 1 base; junction bases not matched to a gene: 10. The CDR3 extends over 16 amino acids. Germline lookup yields CDR1 SGHTA and CDR2 FQGNSA. The CDR3 nucleotides are TGTGCCAGCAGACTAGACAGGGGTCAATTCCAAGAGACCCAGTACTTC. Translating it yields CASRLDRGQFQETQYF.

The V and J genes are TRBV9 and TRBJ1-2; D is undetermined. Germline values: CDR1 SGDLS, CDR2 YYNGEE. The CDR3 extends over 16 amino acids. The V gene lost 0 bases and the J gene lost 8 bases, with 20 bases spanning the gap. The CDR3 nucleotides read TGTGCCAGCAGCGTAGGGCAGGCCCCCCCCCTTGGAGGCTACACCTTC. It specifies CASSVGQAPPLGGYTF.

This chain uses TRBV20-1 with TRBJ1-4; D gene ambiguous. Germline V gives CDR1 DFQATT, CDR2 SNEGSKA (reference sequence). This CDR3 spans 15 amino acids. The V end lost 1 base, the J end lost 0 bases, and 9 bases lay between the germline ends. The CDR3 loop reads CSARGDLTTNEKLFF. The DNA for the CDR3 is TGCAGTGCTAGAGGTGACCTTACAACTAATGAAAAACTGTTTTTT.

This clonotype was detected a few times. This chain uses TRBV14 with TRBJ2-3; the D is unclear. The ends were cut back, 4 bases at V and 1 base at J, with 18 bases in the middle. The germline gives CDR1 SGHDN, CDR2 FVKESK. The CDR3 has 17 amino acids. This CDR3 is CASSPELVRRGTDTQYF. For the CDR3, the DNA is TGTGCCAGCAGCCCAGAGTTGGTGCGGAGAGGCACAGATACGCAGTATTTT.

The chain is built from TRBV3-1 and TRBJ1-1; 9 bases fit TRBD1. Germline V gene lookup returns CDR1 LGHDT and CDR2 YNNKEL (reference sequence). Losses at the gene ends were 4 bases for V and 4 bases for J; bases not matched to a gene: 4. The length of the CDR3 is 14 residues. The CDR3 DNA reads as TGTGCCAGCAGCCTATCGGACAGGGGCACTGAAGCTTTCTTT. As protein: CASSLSDRGTEAFF.

The V call is TRBV20-1, the J call TRBJ2-1, with D maybe TRBD1 (5 bases). CDR1 is DFQATT and CDR2 is SNEGSKA in the germline V gene (reference sequence). This CDR3 is 18 amino acids long. The V end was cut by 5 bases, the J end by 5 bases, with 28 bases between. The CDR3, as DNA: TGCAGTGCTGGACGGCGACCTCAGGAGACAGAAGGAGACAATGAGCAGTTCTTC. This encodes CSAGRRPQETEGDNEQFF.

The gene calls are TRBV7-9 and TRBJ2-2; TRBD1 matches 9 bases. Trimming took 5 bases from V and 4 from J; bases not matched to a gene: 5. CDR1 is SEHNR and CDR2 is FQNEAQ in the germline V gene (reference sequence). The CDR3 consists of 15 residues. The DNA for the CDR3 is TGTGCCAGCAGCCCACAGGGGGCGGTCACCGGGGAGCTGTTTTTT. Protein: CASSPQGAVTGELFF.

This clonotype was observed a handful of times. The chain recombines TRBV5-4 with TRBJ2-1; TRBD2 aligns across 8 bases. V shed 0 bases, J shed 11 bases, and the junction held 1 base outside the gene matches. Germline values: CDR1 SGHNT, CDR2 YYREEE (reference sequence). CDR3 length: 12 residues. As DNA, the CDR3 is TGTGCCAGCAGCTTGGGCGGGGGGAAGCAGTTCTTC. It yields the protein CASSLGGGKQFF.

In this sample, this clonotype turned up a few times. J is TRBJ1-4 and V is TRBV4-1; perhaps TRBD1 as D (6 bases). The V gene's germline CDR1 is MGHRA and CDR2 YSYEKL. Trimming stripped 0 bases from V and 7 bases from J, with 21 bases between. The CDR3 sequence is 18 residues long. This chain's CDR3 is CASSQEVEHGGSGEKLFF. The CDR3 bases are TGCGCCAGCAGCCAAGAAGTGGAACACGGGGGCAGTGGTGAAAAACTGTTTTTT.

This clonotype was seen only a few times. V and J are TRBV12-3 or TRBV12-4 and TRBJ2-5, with D perhaps assigned TRBD1 or TRBD2 (5 bases each). V dropped 2 bases and J dropped 1 base, with 23 bases sitting between them. There are 19 residues in the CDR3. The CDR3 sequence is CASSLYGLGAPRPQETQYF. The CDR3 DNA reads TGTGCCAGCAGTTTATATGGGCTCGGGGCCCCGCGCCCCCAAGAGACCCAGTACTTC.

The rearrangement uses TRBV29-1 and TRBJ2-6; the D gene could be TRBD1 or TRBD2 (5 bases each). The germline V gene encodes CDR1 SQVTM and CDR2 ANQGSEA. Trimming pared 6 bases from V and 0 bases from J, leaving 21 bases between. CDR3 length: 18 amino acids. CDR3 protein: CSVGDPRDPDSGANVLTF. In DNA, the CDR3 is TGCAGCGTGGGGGACCCCCGGGACCCTGACTCTGGGGCCAACGTCCTGACTTTC.

This clonotype was seen a handful of times. V gene TRBV2 combines with J gene TRBJ1-2, with TRBD1 matching over 8 bases. Germline V gives CDR1 SNHLY, CDR2 FYNNEI. J was trimmed by 6 bases and V by 4 bases; bases with no gene match: 13. CDR3 length equals 16 residues. CDR3 nucleotide sequence: TGTGCCAGCAGTGTATGGACAGGGAATCGTGGGAATGGCTACACCTTC. This codes for CASSVWTGNRGNGYTF.

The count of this clonotype is one. The chain combines TRBV20-1 with TRBJ2-7; no clear D. CDR3 length equals 13 residues. Germline V CDR1 and CDR2: DFQATT, SNEGSKA (reference sequence). V dropped 6 bases and J dropped 6 bases, with 18 bases sitting between them. The CDR3: CSAPDGLNCEQYF. CDR3 sequence (DNA): TGCAGTGCCCCGGACGGGCTGAACTGCGAGCAGTACTTC.

This clonotype was counted at least ten times. V and J are TRBV5-6 and TRBJ2-3; no firm D call. Germline assignment: CDR1 SGHDT and CDR2 YYEEEE. V was cut by 2 bases and J by 2 bases, with 6 bases left in between. This CDR3 has 13 residues. In DNA form, the CDR3 reads TGTGCCAGCAGCTTCCTAGACACAGATACGCAGTATTTT. Translating it yields CASSFLDTDTQYF.

In this sample, this clonotype turned up once. An end of the junction does not agree with germline; a read error may underlie this. The chain joins TRBV7-2 to TRBJ2-1; 14 positions match TRBD2. The length of the CDR3 is 15 residues. Germline CDR1 SGHTA, CDR2 FQGNSA. CDR3 in DNA: TGTGCCGGCAGCCATGGACTAGCGGGAGGAAACGAGCAGTTCTTC. Translation gives CAGSHGLAGGNEQFF.

In this sample, this clonotype turned up once. The chain links TRBV15 to TRBJ1-6; D unresolved. Germline CDR1 and CDR2: LNHNV and YYDKDF (reference sequence). V shed 0 bases and J shed 7 bases, with 13 bases lying between them. The CDR3 has 16 residues. DNA of the CDR3: TGTGCCACCAGCAGAGATTTAGGGTTGGGGAATTCACCCCTCCACTTT. Translated: CATSRDLGLGNSPLHF.

This clonotype was recorded many times. The chain employs TRBV24-1 and TRBJ2-3; no firm D call. Germline V gene sequence: CDR1 KGHDR, CDR2 SFDVKD. The CDR3 runs 12 residues. Trimming removed 4 bases from V and 8 bases from J, with 9 bases in between. The CDR3 protein is CATSERLSTQYF. The CDR3 coding sequence is TGTGCCACCAGTGAGCGTTTGAGTACGCAGTATTTT.

The gene calls are TRBV20-1 and TRBJ2-5; 9 bases are a match to TRBD2. J was trimmed by 11 bases and V by 7 bases; bases with no gene match: 20. CDR1 is DFQATT, CDR2 SNEGSKA, per germline (reference sequence). This CDR3 is 15 amino acids long. The CDR3 DNA follows: TGCAGTGTGACCCATCTAGCGGGGCCTTACAATGAGCAGTACTTC. Translated, it gives CSVTHLAGPYNEQYF.

This clonotype has ten or more counts. The chain links TRBV15 to TRBJ2-1; the D is unclear. V lost 4 bases to trimming and J lost 8 bases, with 12 bases between them. The CDR3 totals 13 residues. Germline values: CDR1 LNHNV, CDR2 YYDKDF (reference sequence). The CDR3, as DNA: TGTGCCACCAGCACAAGCCCGAGGTATGAGCAGTTCTTC. Its protein product is CATSTSPRYEQFF.

This clonotype was counted many times. The rearrangement uses TRBV5-1 and TRBJ2-1; TRBD1 matches at 8 bases. Germline trimming cut 0 bases from V and 4 bases from J; bases unmatched to any gene: 6. Per germline, CDR1 SGHRS and CDR2 YFSETQ. The CDR3 loop spans 16 amino acids. Here the CDR3 DNA reads TGCGCCAGCAGCTTGGCCACAGGGGGGCAATACAATGAGCAGTTCTTC. It specifies CASSLATGGQYNEQFF.

The chain combines TRBV5-1 with TRBJ2-2; D possibly matches TRBD1 or TRBD2 (5 bases each). The V end lost 1 base, the J end lost 0 bases, and 10 bases lay between the germline ends. Germline V gives CDR1 SGHRS, CDR2 YFSETQ. This CDR3 has 16 residues. The CDR3 spells CASSLIWGSNTGELFF. CDR3 nucleotides: TGCGCCAGCAGCTTGATATGGGGGTCGAACACCGGGGAGCTGTTTTTT.

The genes are TRBV7-8 and TRBJ2-1; D is unresolved. V was cut by 5 bases and J by 4 bases, with 15 bases left in between. The CDR3 runs 15 residues. CDR1 and CDR2 (germline): SGHVS, FQNEAQ. The DNA of the CDR3 is TGTGCCAGCAGCCCCCATGGCCCAAATTACAATGAGCAGTTCTTC. It is translated as CASSPHGPNYNEQFF.

This clonotype was detected only a few times. The chain has TRBV29-1 and TRBJ1-2; D is unclear. CDR1 is SQVTM, CDR2 ANQGSEA, per germline. Trimming left V 7 bases short and J 7 bases short, with 16 bases between. This CDR3 region has 12 residues. The CDR3 sequence is CSASLERRGYTF. In DNA, the CDR3 is TGCAGCGCAAGCCTCGAGCGGCGTGGCTACACCTTC.

Ten or more counts support this clonotype. The chain couples TRBV18 to TRBJ2-7; D ambiguous. V lost 8 bases and J 0 bases, leaving 8 bases between the germline ends. Germline loops: CDR1 KGHSH, CDR2 LQKENI. The CDR3 is made up of 12 amino acids. In DNA, the CDR3 is TGTGCCAGCAGCCCCCTCTCCTACGAGCAGTACTTC. Its translation: CASSPLSYEQYF.

This clonotype was observed a handful of times. The V call is TRBV6-2 or TRBV6-3, the J call TRBJ2-3; no clear D gene. Germline lookup yields CDR1 MNHEY and CDR2 SVGEGT. The CDR3 extends over 13 amino acids. Trimming shortened V by 0 bases and J by 7 bases, and 8 bases separated the two germline ends. CDR3 bases: TGTGCCAGCAGTTACTCGACCGGATATACGCAGTATTTT. The encoded protein is CASSYSTGYTQYF.

In its sample, this clonotype was seen many times. This sequence joins TRBV5-1 and TRBJ1-2; D uncertain. The CDR3 is 14 residues long. Germline V gene lookup returns CDR1 SGHRS and CDR2 YFSETQ. V lost 3 bases and J 2 bases, leaving 11 bases between the germline ends. This CDR3 reads CASSSTTVNYGYTF. CDR3 bases: TGCGCCAGCAGCTCAACGACGGTAAACTATGGCTACACCTTC.